These 24 T cell receptor beta chains came from one sample sequenced in a study of T cell clonality in common variable immunodeficiency. Repertoires were generated with immunoSEQ multiplex PCR, while TCRdb's copy carries only in-frame clones and drops some. The sample lists fewer than 8,000 clones, none appearing once, the ten largest making up approximately 21%. Their specific antigens are unknown. The study's findings and limits: Reportedly, TCR beta sequences from common variable immunodeficiency showed fewer deletions and N-nucleotide insertions.

Sequencing used peripheral blood mononuclear cells. The receptors originated from a human donor with common variable immunodeficiency.

This clone was counted a few times. Read data end 3 residues before the CDR3 end; the end is taken from the germline J gene. This chain uses TRBV19 with TRBJ2-1; 10 bases match TRBD2. The CDR3 is made up of 17 amino acids. Per germline, CDR1 LNHDA and CDR2 SQIVND (reference sequence). V shed 4 bases, J shed 7 bases, and the junction held 13 bases outside the gene matches. Incomplete CDR3 DNA: TGTGCCAGTAGTACCAAGGGAAGCGGGAGGGGTTTTAATGAG. Protein: CASSTKGSGRGFNE. The complete CDR3 protein is CASSTKGSGRGFNEQFF.

This clone has just a few counts. The CDR3 goes on 3 residues after the read ends, and that part is filled in from the germline J gene. The rearrangement uses TRBV2 and TRBJ2-1; 8 bases line up with TRBD2. V gave up 0 bases and J gave up 5 bases; unmatched junction bases: 12. The CDR3 has 18 residues. CDR1 and CDR2 (germline): SNHLY, FYNNEI. This CDR3 reads CASSEAYLLAEYHNEQFF. The DNA read from the CDR3 is TGTGCCAGCAGTGAAGCCTATTTACTAGCGGAATACCACAATGAG.

At least ten counts were recorded for this clone. The CDR3 extends 3 residues past the end of the read, so its final part is completed from the germline J gene. V usage is TRBV5-1 and J usage is TRBJ2-5; D is undetermined. This CDR3 is 12 amino acids long. Per the germline V gene, CDR1 is SGHRS and CDR2 is YFSETQ. V gave up 2 bases and J gave up 2 bases, with 4 bases separating them. CDR3 region: CASSFQQETQYF. CDR3 bases read: TGCGCCAGCAGCTTCCAGCAAGAGACC.

In its sample, this clone is medium-sized (0.01 to 0.1%). The CDR3 end is not reached by the read, which stops 3 residues before it; the germline J gene fills it in. The rearrangement joins TRBV28 to TRBJ2-7; possible D gene TRBD1, 5 bases. Germline lookup yields CDR1 MDHEN and CDR2 SYDVKM. Trimming shortened V by 6 bases and J by 0 bases, and 6 bases separated the two germline ends. The CDR3 length is 12 residues. The chain's CDR3 is CASSDSSYEQYF. CDR3 DNA, as far as it was read: TGTGCCAGCAGCGACAGCTCCTACGAG.

This clone has just a few counts. The sequenced fragment ends 3 residues before the CDR3 boundary, so the rest is inferred from the germline J gene. The chain is built from TRBV5-1 and TRBJ2-3; 8 positions agree with TRBD2. This CDR3 is built from 14 residues. With 6 bases clipped from V and 2 bases from J, the junction kept 5 bases outside the gene matches. Germline CDR1 SGHRS, CDR2 YFSETQ. The CDR3 DNA, read in part, is TGCGCCAGCAAGAAGCGGGAGAACACAGATACG. Amino acids: CASKKRENTDT. The complete CDR3 reads CASKKRENTDTQYF.

This clone showed up many times. The read is 3 residues too short to cover the CDR3 end, so that end is filled in from the germline J gene. V usage is TRBV30 and J usage is TRBJ2-7; D is perhaps TRBD1 (6 bases). CDR3 length equals 15 residues. Trimming took off 2 bases at V and 0 bases at J, with 14 bases between the two ends. Germline V gene lookup returns CDR1 GTSNPN and CDR2 SVGIG (reference sequence). The DNA read from the CDR3 is TGTGCCTGGAGTCCCTTTGGGGGCGGCTCCTACGAG. Translation gives CAWSPFGGGSYE. The full CDR3 protein reads CAWSPFGGGSYEQYF.

The table lists this clone with a few counts. The read comes to an end 3 residues before the CDR3 does, leaving the germline J gene to fill in the end. The chain couples TRBV30 to TRBJ2-1; D perhaps matches TRBD2 (5 bases). V was cut by 4 bases and J by 5 bases, with 9 bases left in between. This CDR3 region has 12 residues. Germline V CDR1 and CDR2: GTSNPN, SVGIG (reference sequence). CDR3 loop: CAWMDLNNEQFF. Partial CDR3 DNA: TGTGCCTGGATGGACTTGAACAATGAG. Combining the CDR3 with reference TRBV30 and TRBJ2-1 gives the whole variable domain SQTIHQWPATLVQPVGSPLSLECTVEGTSNPNLYWYRQAAGRGLQLLFYSVGIGQISSEVPQNLSASRPQDRQFILSSKKLLLSDSGFYLCAWMDLNNEQFFGPGTRLTVL.

This clone was counted at least ten times. The read falls 3 residues short of the CDR3 end, and the missing part is taken from the germline J gene. V gene TRBV20-1 combines with J gene TRBJ2-1; TRBD2 matches at 8 bases. J was trimmed by 6 bases and V by 3 bases; bases with no gene match: 7. Germline loops: CDR1 DFQATT, CDR2 SNEGSKA (reference sequence). CDR3 length: 14 amino acids. CDR3 protein: CSARPGTRSNEQFF. CDR3 DNA, as far as it was read: TGCAGTGCTAGGCCCGGGACTAGGTCCAATGAG.

On this clone: Read coverage stops 3 residues before the CDR3 terminus; the germline J gene supplies the remainder. The chain recombines TRBV20-1 with TRBJ2-5; 8 bases are shared with TRBD1. Looked up from germline, CDR1 is DFQATT and CDR2 is SNEGSKA (reference sequence). The CDR3 consists of 15 residues. The V segment lost 0 bases and the J segment 0 bases; nucleotides outside the gene matches: 3. The DNA read from the CDR3 is TGCAGTGCTAGAGATGGGGGACAGGACCAAGAGACC. It encodes CSARDGGQDQET. The entire CDR3 protein reads CSARDGGQDQETQYF.

This clone was detected a few times. The read ends 3 residues early relative to the CDR3; the germline J gene fills the gap. The rearrangement joins TRBV18 to TRBJ1-5; 12 bases are a match to TRBD1. There are 16 residues in the CDR3. From germline, CDR1 is KGHSH and CDR2 LQKENI. The junction had 3 bases not matched to a gene; V was cut back by 3 bases and J by 3 bases. CDR3 region: CASSPGQGAFNQPQHF. The sequenced part of the CDR3 DNA is TGTGCCAGCTCACCGGGACAGGGGGCTTTCAATCAGCCC.

This clone is classed as medium-sized (0.01 to 0.1%). The CDR3 end falls 3 residues outside the read, so it is completed with the germline J gene. The rearrangement links TRBV19 to TRBJ1-5, with TRBD1 as a possible D gene (5 bases). The CDR3 is 15 amino acids. Deletions cut 6 bases from V and 2 bases from J, with 14 bases between. CDR1 and CDR2 from the germline V gene are LNHDA and SQIVND (reference sequence). CDR3 bases read: TGTGCCAGTAGCTCTGGGGGGAGAGGCAATCAGCCC. This encodes CASSSGGRGNQP. The whole CDR3 sequence reads CASSSGGRGNQPQHF. Full variable domain (missing parts from reference TRBV19 and TRBJ1-5): DGGITQSPKYLFRKEGQNVTLSCEQNLNHDAMYWYRQDPGQGLRLIYYSQIVNDFQKGDIAEGYSVSREKKESFPLTVTSAQKNPTAFYLCASSSGGRGNQPQHFGDGTRLSIL.

As to this clone: The observed sequence ends 3 residues before the CDR3 terminus, with the missing tail filled in from the germline J gene. The chain joins TRBV30 to TRBJ2-7; 7 positions match TRBD1. CDR3 length: 13 amino acids. Trimming cost V 1 base and J 6 bases; bases outside gene matches: 6. CDR1 and CDR2 (germline): GTSNPN, SVGIG (reference sequence). CDR3 DNA (partial): TGTGCCTGGAGTGCGGGACAGCTAAGCGAG. Its protein is CAWSAGQLSE. The full CDR3 reads CAWSAGQLSEQYF.

This clone has a count of ten or more. The observed sequence ends 3 residues before the CDR3 terminus, with the missing tail filled in from the germline J gene. The chain links TRBV28 to TRBJ1-5; TRBD1 matches 7 bases. Germline lookup yields CDR1 MDHEN and CDR2 SYDVKM. J gave up 4 bases and V 1 base, and 10 bases lay outside the gene matches. This CDR3 is 17 amino acids long. CDR3 residues: CASSLSAARQGNQPQHF. CDR3 DNA, as far as it was read: TGTGCCAGCAGTTTATCGGCAGCTCGACAGGGAAATCAGCCC.

This clone has more than one count but fewer than ten. With the read ending 3 residues before the CDR3 end, the germline J gene is used to fill in that end. The sample carries other DNA sequences with the same CDR3. J is TRBJ1-4 and V is TRBV5-1; 7 positions match TRBD1. With V trimmed by 0 bases and J by 8 bases, 4 bases remained unmatched. There are 14 residues in the CDR3. Germline assignment: CDR1 SGHRS and CDR2 YFSETQ. The covered CDR3 bases are TGCGCCAGCAGCTTGGACAGGGGAGGGGAAAAA. Protein product: CASSLDRGGEK. The full CDR3 sequence reads CASSLDRGGEKLFF.

This clone was counted ten times or more. The read falls 3 residues short of the CDR3 end, and the missing part is taken from the germline J gene. The V call is TRBV5-1, the J call TRBJ1-2, with a tentative D call TRBD1 (5 bases). Trimming removed 2 bases from V and 6 bases from J, with 8 bases in between. This CDR3 contains 12 residues. Germline V gene lookup returns CDR1 SGHRS and CDR2 YFSETQ. The CDR3 spells CASSLQDNGYTF. Incomplete CDR3 DNA: TGCGCCAGCAGCTTACAGGACAATGGC. Using reference TRBV5-1 and TRBJ1-2 for the parts outside the CDR3, the full variable domain is KAGVTQTPRYLIKTRGQQVTLSCSPISGHRSVSWYQQTPGQGLQFLFEYFSETQRNKGNFPGRFSGRQFSNSRSEMNVSTLELGDSALYLCASSLQDNGYTFGSGTRLTVV.

Judged by abundance, this clone is medium-sized. Sequencing ends 3 residues short of the CDR3 end; the germline J gene provides the rest. The chain joins TRBV2 to TRBJ1-5; 8 bases fit TRBD1. V lost 2 bases to trimming and J lost 2 bases; unmatched junction nucleotides: 2. The CDR3 extends over 15 amino acids. Germline V CDR1 and CDR2: SNHLY, FYNNEI. The CDR3 sequence: CASSEQTGGNQPQHF. The DNA read from the CDR3 is TGTGCCAGCAGTGAACAGACAGGGGGCAATCAGCCC.

This clone was observed at least ten times. The observed sequence ends 3 residues before the CDR3 terminus, with the missing tail filled in from the germline J gene. This rearrangement joins TRBV7-2 to TRBJ2-7; no firm D call. The germline gives CDR1 SGHTA, CDR2 FQGNSA. This CDR3 comprises 14 residues. V lost 5 bases and J 2 bases, leaving 13 bases between the germline ends. The CDR3 region is CASSHLGAAYEQYF. The sequenced CDR3 bases are TGTGCCAGCAGCCACCTCGGCGCGGCCTACGAG.

This clone came up a few times. Read data end 3 residues before the CDR3 end; the end is taken from the germline J gene. The chain recombines TRBV7-2 with TRBJ2-7; 12 bases are shared with TRBD2. The CDR3 covers 14 residues. The germline gives CDR1 SGHTA, CDR2 FQGNSA. Trimming took 1 base from V and 6 from J; bases not matched to a gene: 1. The CDR3 spells CASSLVGLAGEQYF. CDR3 bases read: TGTGCCAGCAGCTTAGTGGGACTAGCGGGCGAG.

This clone was counted only a few times. The read is 3 residues too short to cover the CDR3 end, so that end is filled in from the germline J gene. The V call is TRBV18, the J call TRBJ1-5, with 10 bases aligning to TRBD1. V shed 6 bases and J 4 bases; nucleotides not matched to a gene: 6. This CDR3 region has 15 residues. Germline assignment: CDR1 KGHSH and CDR2 LQKENI. The covered CDR3 bases are TGTGCCAGCTCCCCGCGGACAGGGGGGAATCAGCCC. It yields the protein CASSPRTGGNQP. The CDR3 in full is CASSPRTGGNQPQHF.

This clone was observed a handful of times. The read is 3 residues too short to cover the CDR3 end, so that end is filled in from the germline J gene. The chain is built from TRBV19 and TRBJ2-3; TRBD1 matches 8 bases. Germline V gene lookup returns CDR1 LNHDA and CDR2 SQIVND (reference sequence). After removal of 3 bases from V and 3 bases from J, the junction contained 8 bases not matched to a gene. The CDR3 runs 16 residues. The covered CDR3 bases are TGTGCCAGTAGTATCGGACAGGGTTGGTGGACAGATACG. The encoded protein is CASSIGQGWWTDT. The CDR3, in full, reads CASSIGQGWWTDTQYF.

There are a few counts of this clone. The CDR3 is cut off 3 residues early in the read; its end comes from the germline J gene. The chain has TRBV5-1 and TRBJ2-7; 8 bases are a match to TRBD1. The CDR3 runs 16 residues. The germline V gene has CDR1 SGHRS and CDR2 YFSETQ. The trim removed 3 bases at V and 3 bases at J, leaving 11 bases unmatched. The sequenced CDR3 bases are TGCGCCAGCAGCTCCCGGCAGGGGGCTGAACTCTACGAG. This sequence encodes CASSSRQGAELYE. The entire CDR3 sequence reads CASSSRQGAELYEQYF. Together with reference TRBV5-1 and TRBJ2-7, the CDR3 gives the full variable domain: KAGVTQTPRYLIKTRGQQVTLSCSPISGHRSVSWYQQTPGQGLQFLFEYFSETQRNKGNFPGRFSGRQFSNSRSEMNVSTLELGDSALYLCASSSRQGAELYEQYFGPGTRLTVT.

Only a few counts were recorded for this clone. The sequenced fragment ends 3 residues before the CDR3 boundary, so the rest is inferred from the germline J gene. V gene TRBV5-1 combines with J gene TRBJ2-2; D unresolved. Looked up from germline, CDR1 is SGHRS and CDR2 is YFSETQ. Trimming took 0 bases from V and 4 from J, leaving 10 bases between them. This CDR3 comprises 15 residues. CDR3 residues: CASSLELIGTGELFF. The sequenced part of the CDR3 DNA is TGCGCCAGCAGCTTGGAACTTATTGGCACCGGGGAG.

The sample holds a few counts of this clone. Sequencing ends 3 residues short of the CDR3 end; the germline J gene provides the rest. V and J are TRBV30 and TRBJ2-1; the match to TRBD1 covers 7 bases. Trimming cost V 0 bases and J 5 bases; bases outside gene matches: 4. Germline V CDR1 and CDR2: GTSNPN, SVGIG (reference sequence). CDR3 length: 14 residues. The covered CDR3 bases are TGTGCCTGGAGTGTACAGGGGTACAACAATGAG. Translation: CAWSVQGYNNE. The whole CDR3 protein reads CAWSVQGYNNEQFF.

Regarding this clone: The CDR3 is cut off 3 residues early in the read; its end comes from the germline J gene. The chain couples TRBV6-2 or TRBV6-3 to TRBJ2-7, with D possibly being TRBD1 (6 bases). V was shortened by 0 bases and J by 3 bases, with 15 bases between the two germline ends. The CDR3 runs to 16 residues. Germline V lookup: CDR1 MNHEY, CDR2 SVGEGT. This chain's CDR3 is CASSYSTTRGNYEQYF. The CDR3 DNA, read in part, is TGTGCCAGCAGTTACTCGACGACCAGGGGTAACTACGAG.